The 26 T cell receptor beta chains listed next were all sequenced from one sample in a study of CD8 T cells in ankylosing spondylitis (dated by TCRdb to the late 2010s). The method behind the library was 5' RACE. Data came from an Illumina HiSeq 2500. TCRdb passed the public sequencing reads through fastp at Q25 and MiXCR, retaining productive beta sequences. Rows are combined by CDR3 protein, so each entry shows the most common genes and DNA. The sample table records about 340,000 distinct CDR3 sequences; approximately 20% of these occur just once. The ten largest clones take up around 14% of the sample. Input material: blood, either unsorted or a sorted T cell fraction (not recorded which). The receptors shown here come from a male donor with ankylosing spondylitis or in good health (not recorded which).

This chain connects TRBV9 to TRBJ2-7; D perhaps matches TRBD2 (6 bases). Trimming took off 4 bases at V and 5 bases at J, with 16 bases between the two ends. This CDR3 has 14 residues. CDR1 is SGDLS, CDR2 YYNGEE, per germline. The CDR3 bases are TGTGCCAGCAGCCCACGGGACTTGGGCCACGAGCAGTACTTC. Translating it yields CASSPRDLGHEQYF.

This clonotype has more than one count but fewer than ten. V usage is TRBV28 and J usage is TRBJ2-5; 14 bases are a match to TRBD2. This CDR3 has 15 amino acids. Germline assignment: CDR1 MDHEN and CDR2 SYDVKM. J was trimmed by 5 bases and V by 6 bases; bases with no gene match: 5. CDR3 region: CASSRTSGGRETQYF. As DNA, the CDR3 is TGTGCCAGCAGCCGGACTAGCGGGGGGCGGGAGACCCAGTACTTC.

J is TRBJ1-6 and V is TRBV12-3 or TRBV12-4, with D possibly TRBD1 on 6 matching bases. Trimming pared 6 bases from V and 7 bases from J, leaving 13 bases between. The CDR3 consists of 14 residues. The CDR3, as DNA: TGTGCCAGCAGAGGGGGACTGGGGAATTCACCCCTCCACTTT. This codes for CASRGGLGNSPLHF.

This clonotype was observed a handful of times. V usage is TRBV7-9 and J usage is TRBJ2-7, with D unresolved. CDR3 length equals 15 residues. Germline CDR1 SEHNR, CDR2 FQNEAQ (reference sequence). V was trimmed by 2 bases and J by 4 bases, leaving 15 bases between them. The CDR3: CASSLTGPLLYEQYF. CDR3 in DNA: TGTGCCAGCAGCTTAACGGGCCCGCTTTTGTACGAGCAGTACTTC.

The chain is built from TRBV20-1 and TRBJ2-7; TRBD1 aligns across 11 bases. V shed 3 bases, J shed 3 bases, and the junction held 4 bases outside the gene matches. The CDR3 contains 14 residues. Germline V CDR1 and CDR2: DFQATT, SNEGSKA (reference sequence). CDR3 in DNA: TGCAGTGCTAGCGAGGACAGGGGGCTCTACGAGCAGTACTTC. Translating it yields CSASEDRGLYEQYF.

This clonotype was detected only a few times. This sequence joins TRBV7-2 and TRBJ2-5; D gene unclear. CDR1 and CDR2 (germline): SGHTA, FQGNSA. This CDR3 is built from 15 residues. The V end lost 2 bases, the J end lost 5 bases, and 15 bases lay between the germline ends. CDR3 coding DNA: TGTGCCAGCAGCTTAAGTGGGTTGGGCCTGGAGACCCAGTACTTC. Translating it yields CASSLSGLGLETQYF.

The gene calls are TRBV6-1 and TRBJ1-2; D call uncertain. The V end was cut by 1 base, the J end by 5 bases, with 23 bases between. CDR3 length equals 18 residues. Germline CDR1 is MNHNS and CDR2 is SASEGT. The CDR3 here is CASSEGRGQTSYWYGYTF. The CDR3 coding sequence is TGTGCCAGCAGTGAAGGCCGTGGGCAGACGTCCTATTGGTATGGCTACACCTTC.

This clonotype was counted a few times. The rearrangement uses TRBV6-5 and TRBJ2-3; 8 bases map to TRBD2. The length of the CDR3 is 13 residues. Trimming removed 2 bases from V and 9 bases from J; junction bases left unmatched: 4. CDR1 MNHEY and CDR2 SVGAGI come from the germline V gene. CDR3 region: CASSYAGGGTQYF. As DNA, the CDR3 is TGTGCCAGCAGTTACGCCGGGGGGGGGACGCAGTATTTT.

V is TRBV28 and J is TRBJ1-5; no firm D call. Per germline, CDR1 MDHEN and CDR2 SYDVKM. The CDR3 is 14 residues long. V shed 5 bases and J shed 2 bases, with 10 bases lying between them. The CDR3 sequence is CASSGAMGNQPQHF. In nucleotides, the CDR3 is TGTGCCAGCAGTGGTGCGATGGGCAATCAGCCCCAGCATTTT.

A few counts support this clonotype. V and J are TRBV14 and TRBJ2-7; tentative D call: TRBD1 (5 bases). Trimming cost V 1 base and J 3 bases, with 13 bases left between them. CDR3 length equals 15 residues. CDR1 is SGHDN, CDR2 FVKESK, per germline. This CDR3 reads CASSQATDFGYEQYF. The CDR3 bases are TGTGCCAGCAGCCAAGCGACAGATTTTGGCTACGAGCAGTACTTC. The whole variable domain, filled in from reference TRBV14 and TRBJ2-7, reads EAGVTQFPSHSVIEKGQTVTLRCDPISGHDNLYWYRRVMGKEIKFLLHFVKESKQDESGMPNNRFLAERTGGTYSTLKVQPAELEDSGVYFCASSQATDFGYEQYFGPGTRLTVT.

This clonotype showed up just a few times. The chain recombines TRBV14 with TRBJ2-1; D tentatively fits TRBD1 or TRBD2 (6 bases each). Per germline, CDR1 SGHDN and CDR2 FVKESK. The CDR3 totals 15 residues. Trimming took off 1 base at V and 9 bases at J, with 16 bases between the two ends. The CDR3 bases are TGTGCCAGCAGCCAAGTAGGGGGAGGCTGGAGTGAGCAGTTCTTC. This translates into CASSQVGGGWSEQFF.

This clonotype was seen a few times. This chain connects TRBV7-2 to TRBJ2-1, with TRBD1 matching 7 bases. The CDR3 is 14 amino acids. Germline CDR1 reads SGHTA; CDR2 reads FQGNSA. J was trimmed by 3 bases and V by 5 bases; bases with no gene match: 4. CDR3 in DNA: TGTGCCAGCAGCCGCCCAGGGGGCTACAATGAGCAGTTCTTC. This gives the protein CASSRPGGYNEQFF.

This chain links TRBV7-3 with TRBJ2-7, with D perhaps TRBD1 or TRBD2 (5 bases each). The germline CDR1 and CDR2 sequences are SGHTA and FQGTGA. V lost 1 base to trimming and J lost 5 bases, with 15 bases between them. This CDR3 contains 15 residues. CDR3 nucleotides: TGTGCCAGCAGCTTAATTCTATCGGGGACCCACGAGCAGTACTTC. Translation gives CASSLILSGTHEQYF.

This clonotype has a count of ten or more. The rearrangement uses TRBV5-6 and TRBJ1-2; TRBD1 agrees at 8 bases. Germline CDR1 reads SGHDT; CDR2 reads YYEEEE. The CDR3 totals 14 residues. V shed 4 bases and J 5 bases; nucleotides not matched to a gene: 7. The CDR3 DNA is TGTGCCAGCAGCCAAGGAACAGGGGGGTATGGCTACACCTTC. Translation: CASSQGTGGYGYTF. The whole variable domain, filled in from reference TRBV5-6 and TRBJ1-2, reads DAGVTQSPTHLIKTRGQQVTLRCSPKSGHDTVSWYQQALGQGPQFIFQYYEEEERQRGNFPDRFSGHQFPNYSSELNVNALLLGDSALYLCASSQGTGGYGYTFGSGTRLTVV.

The chain carries TRBV6-6 and TRBJ2-7; unclear D gene. The length of the CDR3 is 12 residues. Deletions cut 5 bases from V and 7 bases from J, with 12 bases between. Germline V gene lookup returns CDR1 MNHNY and CDR2 SVGAGI (reference sequence). CDR3 region: CASSADGTEQYF. CDR3 nucleotide sequence: TGTGCCAGCAGTGCGGACGGTACGGAGCAGTACTTC.

The chain links TRBV10-2 to TRBJ2-7; a possible D gene is TRBD2 (6 bases). CDR3 length equals 14 residues. Germline-derived CDR1 and CDR2 are WSHSY and SAAADI. V was trimmed by 8 bases and J by 7 bases, leaving 21 bases between them. CDR3 protein: CASGGTEEVGEQYF. In DNA, the CDR3 is TGCGCCAGCGGAGGGACCGAGGAGGTGGGGGAGCAGTACTTC.

The chain employs TRBV7-8 and TRBJ2-2; 11 nucleotides match TRBD1. With V trimmed by 3 bases and J by 6 bases, 9 bases remained unmatched. This CDR3 is built from 17 residues. In germline, CDR1 is SGHVS, CDR2 FQNEAQ. The CDR3 coding sequence is TGTGCCAGCAGCTTTCCCGGGACAGGGGGTTACGCCGGGGAGCTGTTTTTT. Its protein is CASSFPGTGGYAGELFF.

This clonotype was recorded a few times. This chain uses TRBV12-3 or TRBV12-4 with TRBJ2-1; 11 nucleotides agree with TRBD1. The CDR3 sequence is 15 residues long. The V and J ends lost 6 bases and 6 bases, in that order; junction bases with no gene match: 7. CDR3 coding DNA: TGTGCCAGCAGCTATGGACAGGGGGCGATCAATGAGCAGTTCTTC. It specifies CASSYGQGAINEQFF.

This clonotype was seen more than once but under ten times. The chain carries TRBV5-6 and TRBJ2-3; D gene uncertain. With 2 bases removed from V and 7 bases from J, the gap between germline ends came to 14 bases. There are 14 residues in the CDR3. The germline gives CDR1 SGHDT, CDR2 YYEEEE. CDR3 protein: CASSFRTADNTQYF. In DNA form, the CDR3 reads TGTGCCAGCAGCTTCAGGACGGCTGATAATACGCAGTATTTT. Full variable domain (missing parts from reference TRBV5-6 and TRBJ2-3): DAGVTQSPTHLIKTRGQQVTLRCSPKSGHDTVSWYQQALGQGPQFIFQYYEEEERQRGNFPDRFSGHQFPNYSSELNVNALLLGDSALYLCASSFRTADNTQYFGPGTRLTVL.

The genes are TRBV2 and TRBJ2-7; possible D gene TRBD2, 7 bases. The CDR3 runs 14 residues. V was trimmed by 6 bases and J by 6 bases, leaving 18 bases between them. The V gene's germline CDR1 is SNHLY and CDR2 FYNNEI. The CDR3 DNA reads TGTGCCAGCAGCCCCGCGGCGGGGGCGGTCGAGCAGTACTTC. Protein: CASSPAAGAVEQYF. Combining the CDR3 with reference TRBV2 and TRBJ2-7 gives the whole variable domain EPEVTQTPSHQVTQMGQEVILRCVPISNHLYFYWYRQILGQKVEFLVSFYNNEISEKSEIFDDQFSVERPDGSNFTLKIRSTKLEDSAMYFCASSPAAGAVEQYFGPGTRLTVT.

The J gene is TRBJ2-7, the V gene TRBV5-4; the D gene is possibly TRBD1 (5 bases). CDR3 length: 16 residues. Germline V gives CDR1 SGHNT, CDR2 YYREEE (reference sequence). V was cut by 4 bases and J by 4 bases, with 21 bases left in between. The CDR3 sequence: CASSLLMGQQKYEQYF. In nucleotides, the CDR3 is TGTGCCAGCAGCCTTTTGATGGGGCAGCAGAAATACGAGCAGTACTTC. The entire variable domain, with the rest obtained from reference TRBV5-4 and TRBJ2-7, is as follows: ETGVTQSPTHLIKTRGQQVTLRCSSQSGHNTVSWYQQALGQGPQFIFQYYREEENGRGNFPPRFSGLQFPNYSSELNVNALELDDSALYLCASSLLMGQQKYEQYFGPGTRLTVT.

V is TRBV12-3 or TRBV12-4 and J is TRBJ2-7, with no clear D. This CDR3 is built from 12 residues. Trimming cost V 5 bases and J 5 bases, with 10 bases left between them. The CDR3: CASSPVSNEQYF. CDR3 in DNA: TGTGCCAGCAGTCCTGTGTCCAACGAGCAGTACTTC.

This clonotype was recorded a few times. This chain uses TRBV9 with TRBJ1-1; the D is unclear. V was cut by 3 bases and J by 1 base, with 10 bases left in between. CDR1 is SGDLS and CDR2 is YYNGEE in the germline V gene. The CDR3 length is 14 residues. The CDR3 reads CASSDGSANTEAFF. In DNA form, the CDR3 reads TGTGCCAGCAGCGACGGCAGCGCGAACACTGAAGCTTTCTTT.

The rearrangement joins TRBV27 to TRBJ2-7; D might be TRBD2 (7 bases). The CDR3 is 13 amino acids. Per germline, CDR1 MNHEY and CDR2 SMNVEV (reference sequence). V was pared by 5 bases and J by 4 bases, with 12 bases between. The CDR3, as DNA: TGTGCCAGCAGTACAGGGACTATTTACGAGCAGTACTTC. It encodes CASSTGTIYEQYF.

This chain links TRBV6-1 with TRBJ1-6; 8 bases line up with TRBD1. The CDR3 runs 13 residues. Germline V CDR1 and CDR2: MNHNS, SASEGT. V lost 6 bases to trimming and J lost 14 bases; unmatched junction nucleotides: 9. The CDR3 protein is CASSFGTGYTLHF. The CDR3 coding sequence is TGTGCCAGCAGCTTCGGGACAGGCTACACCCTCCACTTT.

This clonotype has just a few counts. The rearrangement uses TRBV6-4 and TRBJ2-1; D is perhaps TRBD1 or TRBD2 (5 bases each). Germline V gene data show CDR1 as MRHNA and CDR2 as SNTAGT. This CDR3 spans 16 amino acids. V dropped 2 bases and J dropped 4 bases, with 15 bases sitting between them. The CDR3 spells CASSDVEGGGYNEQFF. DNA for the CDR3: TGTGCCAGCAGTGACGTGGAAGGTGGGGGATACAATGAGCAGTTCTTC.